The entry that follows covers one TCR beta chain sequence. Read data end 3 residues before the CDR3 end; the end is taken from the germline J gene. The data originate from a study of T cells in women clearing cervical HPV infection. This CDR3 has 15 residues. Germline CDR1 is LNHDA and CDR2 is SQIVND (reference sequence). The data were produced by immunoSEQ multiplex PCR, yet TCRdb's version contains in-frame clones alone and is incomplete. The listing contains approximately 33,000 clones. This sequence was found in a woman between 18 and 69 years old with a cervical HPV16 infection that either progressed to CIN3+ or cleared (not recorded which). The rearrangement links TRBV19 to TRBJ2-2; D possibly corresponds to TRBD2 (7 bases). The sequenced sample consisted of blood buffy coat. CDR3 protein: CASSIGGAGANVLFF. CDR3 DNA, as far as it was read: TGTGCCAGTAGTATTGGGGGGGCCGGGGCCAACGTG.